Listed below are T cell receptor beta chains from one sample, sequenced in a study of cytotoxic CD8 clonotypes in ibrutinib-treated CLL. Some clones are missing from TCRdb's copy, which holds only in-frame ones; the method was immunoSEQ multiplex PCR. This sample yields about 310,000 clones, of which almost 80% are seen a single time; about 6.7% belongs to the top ten. The specimen comprised PBMCs, sampled before ibrutinib treatment. The source is a human donor with chronic lymphocytic leukemia. CDR3s include the opening cysteine and the closing phenylalanine or tryptophan. The D gene is left open where the match is weak. For some rows the clone size is stated as once, few or many, or as a class when expanded; others skip it.

TRBD2	NA	TRBV5-1	TRBJ2-7	TGCGCCAGCAGCGGCGGGAGTTCCTACGAGCAGTACTTC	CASSGGSSYEQYF
NA	NA	TRBV20-1	TRBJ2-5	TGCAGTGCTCGGCAACAAGAGACCCAGTACTTC	CSARQQETQYF
TRBD1	NA	TRBV9	TRBJ2-7	TGTGCCAGCAGTAGAACCGGGACAGGACCCTACGAGCAGTACTTC	CASSRTGTGPYEQYF
TRBD1	NA	TRBV6-6	TRBJ1-4	TGTGCCAGCAGTTACGTGGCAGGGGGTGAAAAACTGTTTTTT	CASSYVAGGEKLFF
NA	NA	TRBV7-3	TRBJ2-1	TGTGCCAGCAGCTTAGATTTGGATGGCTCCTACAATGAGCAGTTCTTC	CASSLDLDGSYNEQFF
TRBD1	NA	TRBV30	TRBJ1-2	TGTGCCTGGAGTTACGGGGACAGCGGGGGCTACACCTTC	CAWSYGDSGGYTF
TRBD2	NA	TRBV19	TRBJ2-1	TGTGCCAGTACTCAGAGCGGGAGCTCCTACAATGAGCAGTTCTTC	CASTQSGSSYNEQFF
NA	NA	TRBV30	TRBJ1-2	TGTGCCTGGAATCCTGGGACAAACTATGGCTACACCTTC	CAWNPGTNYGYTF
TRBD1	NA	TRBV5-1	TRBJ2-7	TGCGCCAGCAGCTTACAGGGGGCTCTAAACGAGCAGTACTTC	CASSLQGALNEQYF
NA	NA	TRBV5-8	TRBJ2-7	TGTGCCAGCAGACGCCGGGACACAACCTACGAGCAGTACTTC	CASRRRDTTYEQYF
TRBD2	NA	TRBV7-2	TRBJ2-7	TGTGCCAGCAGCTTATTGATAACTAGCGATAGCTCCTACGAGCAGTACTTC	CASSLLITSDSSYEQYF
NA	NA	TRBV7-9	TRBJ2-7	TGTGCCAGCAGCATCGGGTGGGCCAGGGCGCCCTACGAGCAGTACTTC	CASSIGWARAPYEQYF
NA	NA	TRBV7-8	TRBJ2-1	TGTGCCAGCAGCTTAGTGACCCAGACAGAGCAGTTCTTC	CASSLVTQTEQFF
TRBD2	few	TRBV25-1	TRBJ2-7	TGTGCCAGCAGTGCCGGGGGTAGCGGGAGCGAGCAGTACTTC	CASSAGGSGSEQYF
NA	once	TRBV5-1	TRBJ2-7	TGCGCCAGCAGCTTCGGACCAGGTAGCTACAGAACCTCCTACGAGCAGTACTTC	CASSFGPGSYRTSYEQYF
TRBD1	once	TRBV7-8	TRBJ1-4	TGTGCCAGCAGCTTAGTCGAGACAGGGAGTTTTCGGGAAAAACTGTTTTTT	CASSLVETGSFREKLFF
TRBD1	NA	TRBV6-1	TRBJ2-5	TGTGCCAGCAGTAGAATGACAGGGGGCCAAGAGACCCAGTACTTC	CASSRMTGGQETQYF
NA	few	TRBV5-8	TRBJ1-1	TGTGCCAGCAGCTTGAGATTCGGAGTACGAGCTTTCTTT	CASSLRFGVRAFF
NA	NA	TRBV28	TRBJ2-2	TGTGCCAGCAGTTTATCGGCAGGGTGGAGCACCGGGGAGCTGTTTTTT	CASSLSAGWSTGELFF
NA	NA	TRBV11-2	TRBJ2-3	TGTGCCAGCAGCTTAGCTGGGGCAGATACGCAGTATTTT	CASSLAGADTQYF
TRBD2	NA	TRBV5-4	TRBJ2-2	TGTGCCAGCAGCCGAGGAGCGGGAGGCCCGGACACCGGGGAGCTGTTTTTT	CASSRGAGGPDTGELFF
TRBD1	once	TRBV4-1	TRBJ2-7	TGCGCCAGCAGTCCGACGGGACAGCCTTACGAGCAGTACTTC	CASSPTGQPYEQYF
TRBD2	NA	TRBV7-6	TRBJ2-7	TGTGCCAGCAGCTTAAGCTTTACTAGCGCTAACTACGAGCAGTACTTC	CASSLSFTSANYEQYF
TRBD1	NA	TRBV5-6	TRBJ2-5	TGTGCCAGCAGCTCGGACAGGGGACAACAAGAGACCCAGTACTTC	CASSSDRGQQETQYF
TRBD2	NA	TRBV29-1	TRBJ2-7	TGCAGCATACCGGGACAGGGACTAGCGGGAGCCTACGAGCAGTACTTC	CSIPGQGLAGAYEQYF
NA	NA	TRBV5-6	TRBJ2-2	TGTGCCAGCAGCTTTCCAACGTGGCAGGGGGGAGAACTCGGGGAGCTGTTTTTT	CASSFPTWQGGELGELFF
NA	NA	TRBV30	TRBJ1-4	TGTGCCTGGAGCGCTAGTGAAAAACTGTTTTTT	CAWSASEKLFF
NA	once	TRBV4-2	TRBJ1-1	TGTGCCAGCAGCCAAGATGGGTACAGGAACACTGAAGCTTTCTTT	CASSQDGYRNTEAFF
TRBD2	NA	TRBV4-3	TRBJ2-5	TGCGCCAGCAGCCAAGCGATAGCGGGAGGGCTGTACCAAGAGACCCAGTACTTC	CASSQAIAGGLYQETQYF
TRBD1	NA	TRBV18	TRBJ1-5	TGTGCCAGCTCACAAATTGCAACGGGACAGAACAATCAGCCCCAGCATTTT	CASSQIATGQNNQPQHF
NA	NA	TRBV4-1	TRBJ1-5	TGCGCCAGCAGCCCCCTGGACAGCGTAAATCAGCCCCAGCATTTT	CASSPLDSVNQPQHF
TRBD2	NA	TRBV6-5	TRBJ2-1	TGTGCCAGCAGTTACGGGCTAGCGGGAGTCGGTGAGCAGTTCTTC	CASSYGLAGVGEQFF
TRBD2	NA	TRBV27	TRBJ2-1	TGTGCCAGCAGTTTAGTGGCTAGCGGGAGGGCCGGGAATGAGCAGTTCTTC	CASSLVASGRAGNEQFF
NA	NA	TRBV4-1	TRBJ2-5	TGCGCCAGCAGCCAAGAGGGTGTGGGAGAGACCCAGTACTTC	CASSQEGVGETQYF
NA	NA	TRBV6-5	TRBJ1-4	TGTGCCAGCAGTTGGGCCGGGACGGGGGATGAGAAACTGTTTTTT	CASSWAGTGDEKLFF
TRBD2	NA	TRBV28	TRBJ2-5	TGTGCCAGCAGTTTCCCCCACCTTTCGGGACTAGCGGGAGGGTCCGGAGAGACCCAGTACTTC	CASSFPHLSGLAGGSGETQYF
NA	NA	TRBV6-5	TRBJ2-5	TGTGCCAGCAGTTACGTCCGGGGGCAAGGGACCCAGTACTTC	CASSYVRGQGTQYF
NA	NA	TRBV14	TRBJ2-7	TGTGCCAGCAGCCAAGACCCGGGTAGGCACGAGCAGTACTTC	CASSQDPGRHEQYF
TRBD1	NA	TRBV4-2	TRBJ2-7	TGTGCCAGCAGCCTTACCCCGGGACAGGGCTTCTCCCCCGAGCAGTACTTC	CASSLTPGQGFSPEQYF
NA	NA	TRBV7-8	TRBJ2-7	TGTGCCAGCAGCCCAAGGAGGGTTCCCTCCTACGAGCAGTACTTC	CASSPRRVPSYEQYF
NA	once	TRBV20-1	TRBJ1-4	TGCAGTGCTTACAGAAATGAAAAACTGTTTTTT	CSAYRNEKLFF
NA	once	TRBV29-1	TRBJ2-3	TGCAGCGCCTATCGACATAGCTGGGATGGGACAGATACGCAGTATTTT	CSAYRHSWDGTDTQYF
NA	NA	TRBV27	TRBJ2-5	TGTGCCAGCGGAAGATACCGGGAGACCCAGTACTTC	CASGRYRETQYF
NA	NA	TRBV5-5	TRBJ2-3	TGTGCCAGCAGCTTGGAGGGGCGGACACACACAGATACGCAGTATTTT	CASSLEGRTHTDTQYF
NA	NA	TRBV30	TRBJ1-5	TGTGCCTGGAGCCGCATCAAAGATATGAGAAGCAATCAGCCCCAGCATTTT	CAWSRIKDMRSNQPQHF
TRBD2	NA	TRBV10-1	TRBJ2-1	TGCGCCAGCAGTGAACAACTAGCGGGAAACAATGAGCAGTTCTTC	CASSEQLAGNNEQFF
NA	NA	TRBV7-2	TRBJ2-3	TGTGCCAGCAGCTCTTTACCTAGCACAGATACGCAGTATTTT	CASSSLPSTDTQYF
NA	NA	TRBV28	TRBJ2-7	TGTGCCAGCAGGAGACAGGACTACGAGCAGTACTTC	CASRRQDYEQYF
NA	NA	TRBV6-5	TRBJ2-3	TGTGCCAGCAGTTACTTTTCTTCCGGGGCAGATACGCAGTATTTT	CASSYFSSGADTQYF
NA	NA	TRBV30	TRBJ2-1	TGTGCCTGGAGTTTGGGGGACTCCTACAATGAGCAGTTCTTC	CAWSLGDSYNEQFF
NA	once	TRBV5-1	TRBJ1-1	TGCGCCAGCCGAGGAGAACGCGGCGGGACTGAAGCTTTCTTT	CASRGERGGTEAFF
NA	NA	TRBV2	TRBJ2-5	TGTGCCAGCAGTGAATTGGCCTATCAAGAGACCCAGTACTTC	CASSELAYQETQYF
NA	many	TRBV7-8	TRBJ2-2	TGTGCCAGCAGCTTAGCGTCGGGCAGGGGCTACGGGGAGCTGTTTTTT	CASSLASGRGYGELFF
TRBD2	NA	TRBV5-6	TRBJ2-7	TGTGCCAGCAGCTTGAATCTAGCGGGAGGCTACTACGAGCAGTACTTC	CASSLNLAGGYYEQYF
NA	NA	TRBV7-2	TRBJ2-7	TGTGCCAGCAGCTTAGACGGGGGTTCAGGCTACGAGCAGTACTTC	CASSLDGGSGYEQYF
NA	NA	TRBV28	TRBJ1-3	TGTGCCAGCAGTTCCACGTACTCTGGAAACACCATATATTTT	CASSSTYSGNTIYF
NA	NA	TRBV6-6	TRBJ1-1	TGTGCCAGCAGCGGAAGACACACTGAAGCTTTCTTT	CASSGRHTEAFF